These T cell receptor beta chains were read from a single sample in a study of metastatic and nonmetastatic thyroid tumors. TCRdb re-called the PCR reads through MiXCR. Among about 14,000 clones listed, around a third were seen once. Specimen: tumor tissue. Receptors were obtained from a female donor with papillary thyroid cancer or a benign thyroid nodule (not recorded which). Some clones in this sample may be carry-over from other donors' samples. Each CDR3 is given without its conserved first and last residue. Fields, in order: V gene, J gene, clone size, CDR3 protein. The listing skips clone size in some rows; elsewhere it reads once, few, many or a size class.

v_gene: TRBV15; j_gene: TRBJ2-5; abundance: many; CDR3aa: ATSTQGRVGETQY
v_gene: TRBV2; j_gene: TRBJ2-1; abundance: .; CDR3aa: ASSEVSHYNEQF
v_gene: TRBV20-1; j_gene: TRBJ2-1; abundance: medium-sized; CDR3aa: SARVGQGVREQF
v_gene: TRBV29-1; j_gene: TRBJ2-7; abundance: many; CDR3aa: SVADGSYEQY
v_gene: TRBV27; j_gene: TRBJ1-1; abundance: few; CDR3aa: ASSIYPHGAGMNTEAF
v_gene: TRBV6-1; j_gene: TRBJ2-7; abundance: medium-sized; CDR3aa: ASIDRDYEQY
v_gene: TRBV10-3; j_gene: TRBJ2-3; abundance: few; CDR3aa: ATVGGSFADTQY
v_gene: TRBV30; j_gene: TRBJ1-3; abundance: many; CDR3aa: AWGASVEDGNTIY
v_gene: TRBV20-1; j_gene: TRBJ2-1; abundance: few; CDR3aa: SARDWSRDDNEQF
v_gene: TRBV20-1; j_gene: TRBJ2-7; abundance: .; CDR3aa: SAWRPTYEQY
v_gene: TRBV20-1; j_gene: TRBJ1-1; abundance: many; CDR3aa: SAPYGTEAF
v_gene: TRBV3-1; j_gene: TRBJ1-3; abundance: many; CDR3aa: ASREWGDSGNTIY
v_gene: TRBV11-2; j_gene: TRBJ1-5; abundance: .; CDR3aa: ASSRGGLRQPQH
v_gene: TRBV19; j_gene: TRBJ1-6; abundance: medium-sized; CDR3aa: ASRLQGALDSPLH
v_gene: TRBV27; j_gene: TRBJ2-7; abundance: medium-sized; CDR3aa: ASSSLAGPYEQY
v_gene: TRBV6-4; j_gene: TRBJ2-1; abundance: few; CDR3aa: ASSDTLAGEVNEQF
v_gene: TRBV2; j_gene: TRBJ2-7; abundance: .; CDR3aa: ASTLGPAGSWEQY
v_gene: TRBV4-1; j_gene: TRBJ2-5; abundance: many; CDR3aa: ASSQETGAGETQY
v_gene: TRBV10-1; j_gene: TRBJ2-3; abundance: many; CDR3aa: ASSEPSCAPTDTQY
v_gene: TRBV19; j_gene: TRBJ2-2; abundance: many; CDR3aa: ASKTAGGLGELF
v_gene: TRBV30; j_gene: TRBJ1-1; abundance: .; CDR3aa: AWSRQGWVSEAF
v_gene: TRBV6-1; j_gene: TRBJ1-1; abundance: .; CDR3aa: ASSHGQNTEAF
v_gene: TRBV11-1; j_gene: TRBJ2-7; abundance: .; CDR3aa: AFQSREQTYEQY
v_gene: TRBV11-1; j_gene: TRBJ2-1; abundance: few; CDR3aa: ASTHFGRANEQF
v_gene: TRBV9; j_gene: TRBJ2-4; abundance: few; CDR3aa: ASSPQGGMENIQY
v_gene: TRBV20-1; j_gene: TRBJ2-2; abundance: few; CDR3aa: SATYRDRGNTGELF
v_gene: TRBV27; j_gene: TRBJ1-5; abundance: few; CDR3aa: ASSKTGEMSFQPQH
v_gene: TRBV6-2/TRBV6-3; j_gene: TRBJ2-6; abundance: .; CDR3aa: ASSYEQSSSGANVLT
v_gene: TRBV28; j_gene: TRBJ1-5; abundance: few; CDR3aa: ASAWGGQPQH
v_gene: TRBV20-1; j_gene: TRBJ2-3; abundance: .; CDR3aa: SARANSGSSTDTQY
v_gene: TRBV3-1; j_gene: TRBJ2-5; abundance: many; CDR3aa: ASSQGTSGSREETQY
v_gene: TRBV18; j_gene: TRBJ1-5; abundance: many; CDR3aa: ASSPLDPGSSSNQPQH
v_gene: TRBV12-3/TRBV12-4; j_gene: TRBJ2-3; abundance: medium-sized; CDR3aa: ASSTTGGASTDTQY
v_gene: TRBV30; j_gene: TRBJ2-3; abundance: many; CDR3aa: AFSRESRDTQY
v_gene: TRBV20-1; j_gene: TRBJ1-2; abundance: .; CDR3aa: SADPGQGVYVDGYT
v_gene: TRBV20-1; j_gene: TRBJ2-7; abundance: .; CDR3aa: SARGQSKGYEQY
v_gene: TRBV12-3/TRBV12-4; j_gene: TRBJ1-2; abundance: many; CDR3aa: ASSSAGGLVYGYT
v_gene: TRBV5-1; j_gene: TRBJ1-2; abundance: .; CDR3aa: ASSLGTQMLGYT
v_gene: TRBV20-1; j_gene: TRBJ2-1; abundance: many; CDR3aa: SARDGPTEQF
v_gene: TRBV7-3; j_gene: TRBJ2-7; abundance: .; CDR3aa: ASSPDRDNPKEQY
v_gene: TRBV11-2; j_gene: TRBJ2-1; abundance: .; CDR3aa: ASSTGTCDEQF
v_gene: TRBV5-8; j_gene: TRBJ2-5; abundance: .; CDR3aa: ASSTGPNQETQY
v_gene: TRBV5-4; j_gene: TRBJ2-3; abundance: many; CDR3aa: ASSAGGAGVSDTQY
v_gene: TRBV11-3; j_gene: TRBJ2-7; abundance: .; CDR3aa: ASSLFAGGPYEQY
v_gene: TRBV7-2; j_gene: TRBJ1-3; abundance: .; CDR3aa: ASTLSGGSGNTIY
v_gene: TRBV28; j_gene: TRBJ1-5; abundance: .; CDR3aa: ASRRTSNQPQH
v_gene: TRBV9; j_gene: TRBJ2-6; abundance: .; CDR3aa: ASSFPGTGANVLT
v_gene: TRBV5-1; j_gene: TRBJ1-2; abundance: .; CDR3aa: ASSLGRVDYGYT
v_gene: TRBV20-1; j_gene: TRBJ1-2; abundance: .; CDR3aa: SARLGARYGYT
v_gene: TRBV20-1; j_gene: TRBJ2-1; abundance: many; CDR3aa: SATPVSGSYSYNEQF
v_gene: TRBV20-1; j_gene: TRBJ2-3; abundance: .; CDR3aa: SARRLPAREVYTDTQY
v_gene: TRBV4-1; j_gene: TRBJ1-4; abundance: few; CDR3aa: ASSQGLLEKLF
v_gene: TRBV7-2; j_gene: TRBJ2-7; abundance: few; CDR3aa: ASTRDQTEVYEQY
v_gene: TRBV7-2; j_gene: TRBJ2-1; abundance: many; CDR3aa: ASSPSYDNEQF
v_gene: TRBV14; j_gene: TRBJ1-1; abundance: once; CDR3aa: ASSRTTHTEAF
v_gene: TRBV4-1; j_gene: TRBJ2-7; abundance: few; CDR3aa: ASSQLAAYEQY
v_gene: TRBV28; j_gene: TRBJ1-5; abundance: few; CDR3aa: ASRPRGGNQPQH